What follows are 4 T cell receptor beta chains derived from one specimen sequenced in a study of control samples from healthy donors and cancer patients. The data were produced by immunoSEQ multiplex PCR, yet TCRdb's version contains in-frame clones alone and is incomplete. The sample lists roughly 130,000 clones, 70% to 90% occurring once. What was sequenced was blood. The receptors shown here come from a man aged 45-65 years in good health.

On this clone itself: The same CDR3 arises from other DNA sequences in this sample as well. This chain joins TRBV9 and TRBJ1-6; maybe TRBD1 (5 bases). CDR1 and CDR2 (germline): SGDLS, YYNGEE. The V end lost 2 bases, the J end lost 7 bases, and 13 bases lay between the germline ends. The CDR3 runs to 15 residues. The CDR3 region has the DNA TGTGCCAGCAGCGTGGCGGACACAGGAAATTCACCCCTCCACTTT. Its protein is CASSVADTGNSPLHF.

The chain employs TRBV9 and TRBJ1-2; maybe TRBD1 (6 bases). CDR3 size: 14 residues. Trimming removed 6 bases from V and 4 bases from J, with 16 bases in between. The germline V gene encodes CDR1 SGDLS and CDR2 YYNGEE. The CDR3 loop is CASTRQDLSYGYTF. The DNA for the CDR3 is TGTGCCAGCACCCGACAGGACCTGTCCTATGGCTACACCTTC.

This chain connects TRBV28 to TRBJ2-7; 8 bases fit TRBD1. Germline assignment: CDR1 MDHEN and CDR2 SYDVKM. The CDR3 contains 15 residues. The junction had 11 bases not matched to a gene; V was cut back by 5 bases and J by 5 bases. The CDR3 protein is CASSPPRTGRHEQYF. The CDR3 coding sequence is TGTGCCAGCAGTCCCCCCCGGACAGGGAGACACGAGCAGTACTTC. The variable domain in full, with the rest retrieved from reference TRBV28 and TRBJ2-7, is DVKVTQSSRYLVKRTGEKVFLECVQDMDHENMFWYRQDPGLGLRLIYFSYDVKMKEKGDIPEGYSVSREKKERFSLILESASTNQTSMYLCASSPPRTGRHEQYFGPGTRLTVT.

The genes are TRBV9 and TRBJ1-1, with TRBD1 matching over 8 bases. Germline loops: CDR1 SGDLS, CDR2 YYNGEE. The V and J ends lost 4 bases and 0 bases, in that order; junction bases with no gene match: 2. The CDR3 covers 14 residues. CDR3 amino acids: CASSTGQVNTEAFF. The CDR3 region has the DNA TGTGCCAGCAGCACGGGACAGGTGAACACTGAAGCTTTCTTT.